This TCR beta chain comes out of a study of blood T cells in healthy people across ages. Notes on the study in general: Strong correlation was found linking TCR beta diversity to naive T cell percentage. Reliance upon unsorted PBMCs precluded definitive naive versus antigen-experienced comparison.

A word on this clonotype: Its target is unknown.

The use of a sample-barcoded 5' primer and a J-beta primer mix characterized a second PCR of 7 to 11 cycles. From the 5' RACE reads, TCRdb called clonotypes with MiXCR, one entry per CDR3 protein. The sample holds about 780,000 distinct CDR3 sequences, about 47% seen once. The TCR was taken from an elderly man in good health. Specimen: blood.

The CDR3, as DNA: TGTGCCAGCAGCTTAAATACAGGGGAGAACACTGAAGCTTTCTTT. This gives the protein CASSLNTGENTEAFF. The genes are TRBV7-3 and TRBJ1-1; TRBD1 matches at 7 bases. V lost 1 base and J lost 1; bases outside the gene matches: 3. Per the germline V gene, CDR1 is SGHTA and CDR2 is FQGTGA. The CDR3 is 15 residues long.